This entry lists 21 T cell receptor beta chains sequenced from one sample in a study of blood T cell repertoires in COVID-19. TCRdb keeps only in-frame clones here, not all; method: immunoSEQ multiplex PCR. The repertoire holds roughly 180,000 clones, with 85% as singletons. The sequenced sample consisted of peripheral blood. These receptors all come from a woman in her fifties or sixties with acute or convalescent COVID-19.

DNA of the CDR3: TGCGCCAGCAGCTTAGGGGCTAGCTCTGGAAACACCATATATTTT. Translating gives CASSLGASSGNTIYF. The V and J genes are TRBV5-1 and TRBJ1-3; D might be TRBD1 (5 bases). The CDR3 is made up of 15 amino acids. Germline CDR1 is SGHRS and CDR2 is YFSETQ. Trimming shortened V by 2 bases and J by 0 bases, and 9 bases separated the two germline ends.

V and J are TRBV11-2 and TRBJ1-2, with D perhaps TRBD1 (6 bases). Germline V gene lookup returns CDR1 SGHAT and CDR2 FQNNGV. The CDR3 has 16 residues. Trimming pared 6 bases from V and 5 bases from J, leaving 22 bases between. This CDR3 reads CASRPLQGHPSYGYTF. The CDR3 region has the DNA TGTGCCAGCAGGCCTCTTCAGGGACACCCCTCTTATGGCTACACCTTC.

This rearrangement joins TRBV6-6 to TRBJ1-1, with D perhaps matching TRBD1 (5 bases). This CDR3 has 13 residues. Germline V gives CDR1 MNHNY, CDR2 SVGAGI (reference sequence). The V gene lost 6 bases and the J gene lost 4 bases, with 12 bases spanning the gap. The CDR3: CASSPGGPTEAFF. DNA of the CDR3: TGTGCCAGCAGCCCCGGGGGACCCACTGAAGCTTTCTTT.

This chain links TRBV4-1 with TRBJ1-2; 7 positions agree with TRBD1. CDR1 is MGHRA and CDR2 is YSYEKL in the germline V gene. The junction had 11 bases not matched to a gene; V was cut back by 0 bases and J by 4 bases. The CDR3 has 17 residues. The CDR3 reads CASSQDSHRDSLYGYTF. In nucleotides, the CDR3 is TGCGCCAGCAGCCAAGACTCCCACAGGGACAGTCTCTATGGCTACACCTTC.

The chain has TRBV6-5 and TRBJ2-3, with 8 bases identical to TRBD2. The CDR3 sequence is 15 residues long. The germline gives CDR1 MNHEY, CDR2 SVGAGI. V lost 7 bases, J lost 1 base, and 7 bases stayed unmatched. The CDR3 coding sequence is TGTGCCAGCAAACCGACTAGCGCGGGCACAGATACGCAGTATTTT. Amino acid sequence: CASKPTSAGTDTQYF.

The chain employs TRBV10-2 and TRBJ2-6, with D possibly being TRBD1 (6 bases). The CDR3 totals 15 residues. Germline V lookup: CDR1 WSHSY, CDR2 SAAADI. V lost 5 bases to trimming and J lost 2 bases, with 10 bases between them. CDR3: CASSKQGAGANVLTF. CDR3 nucleotide sequence: TGCGCCAGCAGTAAACAGGGCGCTGGGGCCAACGTCCTGACTTTC.

The sample holds one count of this clone. The V call is TRBV19, the J call TRBJ2-5, with TRBD2 as a possible D gene (6 bases). The CDR3 length is 14 residues. Germline assignment: CDR1 LNHDA and CDR2 SQIVND (reference sequence). V shed 5 bases and J shed 2 bases, with 12 bases lying between them. This chain's CDR3 is CASSPRTKQETQYF. The CDR3 DNA reads TGTGCCAGTAGTCCCAGGACTAAACAAGAGACCCAGTACTTC.

The J gene is TRBJ2-5, the V gene TRBV6-6; no clear D. Germline CDR1 and CDR2: MNHNY and SVGAGI (reference sequence). CDR3 length equals 12 residues. The germline V and J ends were trimmed by 0 bases and 4 bases, with 3 bases remaining between them. The CDR3 coding sequence is TGTGCCAGCAGTTACTCTCGAGAGACCCAGTACTTC. Protein: CASSYSRETQYF.

This clone was found once. This rearrangement joins TRBV5-4 to TRBJ2-5; 7 bases fit TRBD1. V was pared by 7 bases and J by 1 base, with 10 bases of the junction left unmatched. The CDR3 extends over 15 amino acids. Germline V gene lookup returns CDR1 SGHNT and CDR2 YYREEE (reference sequence). As DNA, the CDR3 is TGTGCCAGCGGCCTTGGGGGACAGCCCCAAGAGACCCAGTACTTC. It specifies CASGLGGQPQETQYF.

This sequence joins TRBV24-1 and TRBJ2-5; D is ambiguous. CDR3 length: 15 residues. Trimming shortened V by 5 bases and J by 0 bases, and 12 bases separated the two germline ends. Germline loops: CDR1 KGHDR, CDR2 SFDVKD. CDR3 nucleotides: TGTGCCACCAGTGGCCCGAAGCCTGACCAAGAGACCCAGTACTTC. It codes for CATSGPKPDQETQYF.

The CDR3 protein is CAITGVGPDTQYF. Written as DNA, the CDR3 is TGTGCCATTACAGGGGTTGGGCCAGATACGCAGTATTTT. V gene TRBV10-3 combines with J gene TRBJ2-3; 7 positions agree with TRBD1. The CDR3 is 13 amino acids. The germline gives CDR1 ENHRY, CDR2 SYGVKD. The junction had 7 bases not matched to a gene; V was cut back by 9 bases and J by 4 bases.

CDR3 amino acids: CASSVTEAGNEQYF. The CDR3 DNA reads TGTGCCAGCAGTGTAACGGAGGCTGGGAACGAGCAGTACTTC. The gene calls are TRBV2 and TRBJ2-7; a weak D match, TRBD2 (5 bases). CDR1 and CDR2 (germline): SNHLY, FYNNEI. The CDR3 runs 14 residues. V was trimmed by 4 bases and J by 5 bases, leaving 15 bases between them.

The chain is built from TRBV12-5 and TRBJ1-1; maybe TRBD1 (6 bases). This CDR3 is 17 amino acids long. The V end lost 5 bases, the J end lost 1 base, and 20 bases lay between the germline ends. Germline V gene data show CDR1 as LGHNT and CDR2 as FRNRAP. CDR3 region: CASGSYRDGLQNTEAFF. The CDR3 DNA reads as TGTGCTAGTGGTAGCTACAGGGACGGACTCCAGAACACTGAAGCTTTCTTT. Variable domain in full (rest from reference TRBV12-5 and TRBJ1-1): DARVTQTPRHKVTEMGQEVTMRCQPILGHNTVFWYRQTMMQGLELLAYFRNRAPLDDSGMPKDRFSAEMPDATLATLKIQPSEPRDSAVYFCASGSYRDGLQNTEAFFGQGTRLTVV.

This rearrangement joins TRBV5-1 to TRBJ1-2, with D unresolved. The germline gives CDR1 SGHRS, CDR2 YFSETQ. The V and J ends lost 1 base and 8 bases respectively, with 15 bases between them. There are 14 residues in the CDR3. DNA of the CDR3: TGCGCCAGCAGCTTGACAGCCCCCTCAAGGGGCTACACCTTC. It translates to CASSLTAPSRGYTF. Full variable domain (rest looked up from reference TRBV5-1 and TRBJ1-2): KAGVTQTPRYLIKTRGQQVTLSCSPISGHRSVSWYQQTPGQGLQFLFEYFSETQRNKGNFPGRFSGRQFSNSRSEMNVSTLELGDSALYLCASSLTAPSRGYTFGSGTRLTVV.

This chain uses TRBV10-3 with TRBJ1-1, with TRBD1 matching 8 bases. The CDR3 extends over 12 amino acids. J gave up 5 bases and V 7 bases, and 3 bases lay outside the gene matches. Germline CDR1 ENHRY, CDR2 SYGVKD. CDR3 in amino acids: CAIKQGETEAFF. The CDR3 nucleotides are TGTGCCATCAAACAGGGGGAAACTGAAGCTTTCTTT.

V gene TRBV15 combines with J gene TRBJ1-1, with a tentative D call TRBD1 (5 bases). Germline V gene lookup returns CDR1 LNHNV and CDR2 YYDKDF (reference sequence). V dropped 0 bases and J dropped 1 base, with 9 bases sitting between them. This CDR3 is built from 15 residues. In DNA, the CDR3 is TGTGCCACCAGCAGAGACAGGGCTGCGAACACTGAAGCTTTCTTT. Translating gives CATSRDRAANTEAFF.

The chain has TRBV28 and TRBJ1-1; D perhaps matches TRBD1 (5 bases). The germline gives CDR1 MDHEN, CDR2 SYDVKM. The V end was cut by 2 bases, the J end by 1 base, with 11 bases between. This CDR3 is 15 amino acids long. This CDR3 is CASSLTAGWNTEAFF. CDR3 nucleotide sequence: TGTGCCAGCAGTTTAACGGCAGGGTGGAACACTGAAGCTTTCTTT. Based on the CDR3 plus reference TRBV28 and TRBJ1-1, the full variable domain is DVKVTQSSRYLVKRTGEKVFLECVQDMDHENMFWYRQDPGLGLRLIYFSYDVKMKEKGDIPEGYSVSREKKERFSLILESASTNQTSMYLCASSLTAGWNTEAFFGQGTRLTVV.

This chain connects TRBV5-6 to TRBJ2-1, with 15 bases that match TRBD2. This CDR3 contains 15 residues. V was pared by 0 bases and J by 12 bases, with 4 bases of the junction left unmatched. CDR1 SGHDT and CDR2 YYEEEE come from the germline V gene. The DNA for the CDR3 is TGTGCCAGCAGCTTGGCCTGGGGACTAGCGGGGGGGCAGTTCTTC. The encoded protein is CASSLAWGLAGGQFF.

This rearrangement joins TRBV28 to TRBJ1-1; 7 nucleotides line up with TRBD1. V shed 6 bases, J shed 1 base, and the junction held 5 bases outside the gene matches. The CDR3 runs 14 residues. Germline V gives CDR1 MDHEN, CDR2 SYDVKM. CDR3 region: CASRPGTANTEAFF. Here the CDR3 DNA reads TGTGCCAGCAGGCCAGGGACAGCGAACACTGAAGCTTTCTTT.

This clone was detected only a few times. The chain links TRBV25-1 to TRBJ1-4, with no clear D. The germline V and J ends were trimmed by 4 bases and 7 bases, with 10 bases remaining between them. This CDR3 has 13 amino acids. CDR1 MGHDK and CDR2 SYGVNS come from the germline V gene. CDR3 sequence: CASSGSRGEKLFF. In DNA form, the CDR3 reads TGTGCCAGCAGTGGGTCACGGGGTGAAAAACTGTTTTTT. Full variable domain (outside the CDR3, taken from reference TRBV25-1 and TRBJ1-4): EADIYQTPRYLVIGTGKKITLECSQTMGHDKMYWYQQDPGMELHLIHYSYGVNSTEKGDLSSESTVSRIRTEHFPLTLESARPSHTSQYLCASSGSRGEKLFFGSGTQLSVL.

This chain links TRBV2 with TRBJ1-3; D unresolved. This CDR3 has 15 residues. The germline gives CDR1 SNHLY, CDR2 FYNNEI. Trimming took off 1 base at V and 4 bases at J, with 11 bases between the two ends. The CDR3 is CASSEGVLGGNTIYF. In DNA form, the CDR3 reads TGTGCCAGCAGTGAAGGGGTCCTAGGAGGAAACACCATATATTTT.